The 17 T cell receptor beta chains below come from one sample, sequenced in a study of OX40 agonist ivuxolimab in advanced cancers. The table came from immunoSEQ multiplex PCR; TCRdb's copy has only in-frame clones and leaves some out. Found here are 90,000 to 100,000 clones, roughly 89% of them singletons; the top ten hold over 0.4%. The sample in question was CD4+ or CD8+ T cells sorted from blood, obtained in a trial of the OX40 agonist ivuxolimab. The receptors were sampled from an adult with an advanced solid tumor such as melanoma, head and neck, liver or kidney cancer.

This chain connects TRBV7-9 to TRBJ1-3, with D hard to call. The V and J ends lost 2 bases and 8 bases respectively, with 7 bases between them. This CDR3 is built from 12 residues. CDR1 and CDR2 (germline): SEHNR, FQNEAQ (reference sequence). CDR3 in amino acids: CASSLYRDTIYF. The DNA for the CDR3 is TGTGCCAGCAGCTTATATAGGGACACCATATATTTT.

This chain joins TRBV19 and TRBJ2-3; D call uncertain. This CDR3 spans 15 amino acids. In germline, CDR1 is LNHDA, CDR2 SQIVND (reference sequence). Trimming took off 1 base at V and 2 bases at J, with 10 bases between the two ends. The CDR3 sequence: CASSIASGDTDTQYF. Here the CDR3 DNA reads TGTGCCAGTAGTATAGCGTCGGGTGACACAGATACGCAGTATTTT.

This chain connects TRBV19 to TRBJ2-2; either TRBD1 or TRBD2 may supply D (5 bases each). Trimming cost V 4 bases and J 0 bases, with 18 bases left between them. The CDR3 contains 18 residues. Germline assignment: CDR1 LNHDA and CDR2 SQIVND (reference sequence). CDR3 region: CASSTPISGTSNTGELFF. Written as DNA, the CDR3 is TGTGCCAGTAGTACTCCCATCTCCGGGACGTCGAACACCGGGGAGCTGTTTTTT. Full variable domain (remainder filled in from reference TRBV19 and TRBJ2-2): DGGITQSPKYLFRKEGQNVTLSCEQNLNHDAMYWYRQDPGQGLRLIYYSQIVNDFQKGDIAEGYSVSREKKESFPLTVTSAQKNPTAFYLCASSTPISGTSNTGELFFGEGSRLTVL.

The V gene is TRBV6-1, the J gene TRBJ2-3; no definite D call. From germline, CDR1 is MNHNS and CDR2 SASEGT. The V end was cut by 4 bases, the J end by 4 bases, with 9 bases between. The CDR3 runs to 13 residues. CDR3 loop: CASSARYPDTQYF. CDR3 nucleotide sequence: TGTGCCAGCAGTGCCCGCTATCCAGATACGCAGTATTTT.

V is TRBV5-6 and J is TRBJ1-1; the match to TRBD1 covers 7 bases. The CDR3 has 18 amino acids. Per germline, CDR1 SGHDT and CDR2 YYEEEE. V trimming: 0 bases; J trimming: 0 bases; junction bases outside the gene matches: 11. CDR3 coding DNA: TGTGCCAGCAGCTTGGTATGGGGGACAGAAACCTTGAACACTGAAGCTTTCTTT. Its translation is CASSLVWGTETLNTEAFF.

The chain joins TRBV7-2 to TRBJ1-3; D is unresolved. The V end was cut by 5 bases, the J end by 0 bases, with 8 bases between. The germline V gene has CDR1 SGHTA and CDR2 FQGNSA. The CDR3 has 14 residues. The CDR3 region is CASSRRISGNTIYF. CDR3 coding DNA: TGTGCCAGCAGCCGCAGAATCTCTGGAAACACCATATATTTT.

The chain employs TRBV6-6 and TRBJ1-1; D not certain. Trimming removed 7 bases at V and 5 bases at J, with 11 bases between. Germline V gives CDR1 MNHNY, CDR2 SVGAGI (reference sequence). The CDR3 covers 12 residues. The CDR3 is CASTQTLTEAFF. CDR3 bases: TGTGCCAGCACCCAGACTCTGACTGAAGCTTTCTTT.

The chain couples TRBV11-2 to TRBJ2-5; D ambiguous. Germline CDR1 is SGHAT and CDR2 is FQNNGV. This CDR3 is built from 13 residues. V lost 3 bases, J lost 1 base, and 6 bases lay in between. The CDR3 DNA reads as TGTGCCAGCAGCTTCGGTGCCCAAGAGACCCAGTACTTC. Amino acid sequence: CASSFGAQETQYF.

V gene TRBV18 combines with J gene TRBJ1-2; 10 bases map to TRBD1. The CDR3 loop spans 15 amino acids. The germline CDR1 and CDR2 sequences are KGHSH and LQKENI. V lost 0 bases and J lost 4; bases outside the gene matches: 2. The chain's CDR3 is CASSPPGTGVYGYTF. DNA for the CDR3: TGTGCCAGCTCACCACCAGGGACAGGGGTCTATGGCTACACCTTC.

CDR3 bases: TGTGCCAGCAGCTCGGGACCCTACGAGCAGTACTTC. Translated, it gives CASSSGPYEQYF. The V and J genes are TRBV11-2 and TRBJ2-7; D is tentatively TRBD1 or TRBD2 (5 bases each). Trimming took off 4 bases at V and 2 bases at J, with 6 bases between the two ends. Germline values: CDR1 SGHAT, CDR2 FQNNGV. The CDR3 consists of 12 residues.

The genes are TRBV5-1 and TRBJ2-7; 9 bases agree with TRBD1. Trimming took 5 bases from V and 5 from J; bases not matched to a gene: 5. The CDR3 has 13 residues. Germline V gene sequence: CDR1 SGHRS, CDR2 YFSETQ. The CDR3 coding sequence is TGCGCCAGCAGAACCGGGACAGGGCACGAGCAGTACTTC. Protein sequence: CASRTGTGHEQYF.

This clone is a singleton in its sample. CDR3: CASVPYEAYEQYF. CDR3 DNA sequence: TGTGCCAGCGTACCCTATGAGGCCTACGAGCAGTACTTC. This rearrangement joins TRBV2 to TRBJ2-7; D not certain. The V end was cut by 8 bases, the J end by 2 bases, with 13 bases between. Germline-derived CDR1 and CDR2 are SNHLY and FYNNEI. This CDR3 is built from 13 residues. The whole variable domain, filled in from reference TRBV2 and TRBJ2-7, reads EPEVTQTPSHQVTQMGQEVILRCVPISNHLYFYWYRQILGQKVEFLVSFYNNEISEKSEIFDDQFSVERPDGSNFTLKIRSTKLEDSAMYFCASVPYEAYEQYFGPGTRLTVT.

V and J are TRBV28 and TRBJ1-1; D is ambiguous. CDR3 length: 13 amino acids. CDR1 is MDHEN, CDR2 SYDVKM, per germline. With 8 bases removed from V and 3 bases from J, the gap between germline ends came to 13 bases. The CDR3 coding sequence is TGTGCCAGCTACGACATCGTGGACACTGAAGCTTTCTTT. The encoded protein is CASYDIVDTEAFF.

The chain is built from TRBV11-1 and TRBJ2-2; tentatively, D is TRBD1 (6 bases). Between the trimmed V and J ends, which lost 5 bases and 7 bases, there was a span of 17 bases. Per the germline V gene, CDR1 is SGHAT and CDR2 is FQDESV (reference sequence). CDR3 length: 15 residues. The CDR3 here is CASSPKQGAHGELFF. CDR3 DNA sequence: TGTGCCAGCAGCCCGAAACAGGGAGCGCACGGGGAGCTGTTTTTT.

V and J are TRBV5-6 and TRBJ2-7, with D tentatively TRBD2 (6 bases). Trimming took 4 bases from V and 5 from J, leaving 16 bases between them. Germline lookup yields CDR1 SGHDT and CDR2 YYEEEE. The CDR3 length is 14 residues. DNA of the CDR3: TGTGCCAGCAGCCGGGGGATGGATTCCGACGAGCAGTACTTC. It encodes CASSRGMDSDEQYF.

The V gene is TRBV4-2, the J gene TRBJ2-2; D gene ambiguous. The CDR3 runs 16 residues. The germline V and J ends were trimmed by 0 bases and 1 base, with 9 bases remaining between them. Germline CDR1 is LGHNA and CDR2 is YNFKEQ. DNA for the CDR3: TGTGCCAGCAGCCAAGATGGTCGAGGGAACACCGGGGAGCTGTTTTTT. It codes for CASSQDGRGNTGELFF.

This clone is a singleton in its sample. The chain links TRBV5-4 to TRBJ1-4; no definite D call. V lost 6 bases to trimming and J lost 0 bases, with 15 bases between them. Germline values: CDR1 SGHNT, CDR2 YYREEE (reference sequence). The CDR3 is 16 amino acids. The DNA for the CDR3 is TGTGCCAGCATGAAAGGACCGGGGTCAACTAATGAAAAACTGTTTTTT. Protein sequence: CASMKGPGSTNEKLFF.